A single sample gave rise to the 10 T cell receptor beta chains below, sequenced in a study of T cells after yellow fever vaccination (dated by TCRdb to between 2019 and 2020). Libraries were constructed by 5' RACE. The sequencer listed for this sample is Illumina HiSeq 2500. TCRdb took the public reads, trimmed them with fastp at Q25, ran MiXCR for clone calling and kept in-frame beta chains. Rows are unified per CDR3 protein, each entry keeping the most common DNA and genes. The sample table shows some 390,000 distinct CDR3 sequences, and over 5% are seen once. 15% of the sample is taken by the ten largest. What the treatment or condition label conveys for this sample: live attenuated yellow fever vaccine strain. Sequencing used PBMCs, obtained 5 days after the yellow fever booster vaccination. The receptor source for this set is a man aged 30-40 years who received the YFV17D yellow fever vaccine.

The chain has TRBV10-3 and TRBJ2-7; no firm D call. Germline loops: CDR1 ENHRY, CDR2 SYGVKD. Trimming pared 0 bases from V and 6 bases from J, leaving 3 bases between. This CDR3 contains 11 residues. CDR3 DNA: TGTGCCATCAGTGAGTCGACCGAGCAGTACTTC. Translating gives CAISESTEQYF.

The DNA of the CDR3 is TGCGCCAGCAGCCAAGAAAGATCGGGACAGGGTCGGTATGAGCAGTTCTTC. It translates to CASSQERSGQGRYEQFF. V gene TRBV4-3 combines with J gene TRBJ2-1; 9 positions agree with TRBD1. The junction had 11 bases not matched to a gene; V was cut back by 0 bases and J by 8 bases. This CDR3 is built from 17 residues. CDR1 LGHNA and CDR2 YSLEER come from the germline V gene.

Of note for this clonotype: An end of the junction does not agree with germline; a read error may underlie this. This rearrangement joins TRBV5-1 to TRBJ2-7; D is undetermined. CDR1 is SGHRS and CDR2 is YFSETQ in the germline V gene. CDR3 size: 13 residues. CDR3 DNA: TGCTCCAGCAGCTTAGAGCGCTCTTACGAGCAGTACTTC. Its translation: CSSSLERSYEQYF.

In its sample, this clonotype was seen many times. This sequence joins TRBV7-8 and TRBJ2-5, with 10 positions matching TRBD2. Germline V gene data show CDR1 as SGHVS and CDR2 as FQNEAQ. This CDR3 has 16 residues. J was trimmed by 2 bases and V by 2 bases; bases with no gene match: 5. As DNA, the CDR3 is TGTGCCAGCAGCTTACAAGTAGCGGGAGGTCAAGAGACCCAGTACTTC. Protein product: CASSLQVAGGQETQYF.

The chain uses TRBV29-1 and TRBJ2-3; D tentatively reads TRBD1 or TRBD2 (5 bases each). V was shortened by 8 bases and J by 1 base, with 10 bases between the two germline ends. Germline V CDR1 and CDR2: SQVTM, ANQGSEA. The CDR3 spans 12 residues. In DNA, the CDR3 is TGCAGCATTTTGGGGGGCACAGATACGCAGTATTTT. Its protein product is CSILGGTDTQYF.

This clonotype has a handful of counts. The V gene is TRBV29-1, the J gene TRBJ2-1; 7 nucleotides match TRBD2. The CDR3 totals 15 residues. Germline V gives CDR1 SQVTM, CDR2 ANQGSEA. Germline trimming cut 7 bases from V and 5 bases from J; bases unmatched to any gene: 14. CDR3 sequence reads: CSASPRLARDNEQFF. CDR3 nucleotide sequence: TGCAGCGCCTCCCCCCGACTAGCCCGCGACAATGAGCAGTTCTTC.

V and J are TRBV11-2 and TRBJ2-2; D call uncertain. Trimming removed 2 bases from V and 1 base from J, with 11 bases in between. The CDR3 has 16 amino acids. CDR1 is SGHAT and CDR2 is FQNNGV in the germline V gene. CDR3 bases: TGTGCCAGCAGCTTAATTCAGCTTATGAACACCGGGGAGCTGTTTTTT. The encoded protein is CASSLIQLMNTGELFF.

This clonotype was detected only a few times. The CDR3 DNA reads as TGTGCCAGTGGGACTAGTAGTCAAGAGACCCAGTACTTC. Translating it yields CASGTSSQETQYF. V is TRBV19 and J is TRBJ2-5; TRBD2 matches 8 bases. Losses at the gene ends were 8 bases for V and 2 bases for J; bases not matched to a gene: 4. The CDR3 length is 13 residues. Germline V CDR1 and CDR2: LNHDA, SQIVND (reference sequence).

The rearrangement links TRBV12-3 or TRBV12-4 to TRBJ1-5; D is unclear. V was cut by 2 bases and J by 5 bases, with 13 bases left in between. The CDR3 runs to 15 residues. CDR3 coding DNA: TGTGCCAGCAGTTTAAGGCAGGCTCGGGATCAGCCCCAGCATTTT. This codes for CASSLRQARDQPQHF.

About this clonotype: A read error may account for a junction end that differs from germline. The gene calls are TRBV12-3 or TRBV12-4 and TRBJ1-5; D unresolved. The CDR3 loop spans 15 amino acids. CDR3: CASQVNAYSNQTQHF. The CDR3 nucleotides read TGTGCCAGTCAAGTGAATGCTTATAGCAATCAGACCCAACATTTT.